Described below is a single T cell receptor beta chain sequence and its context. It may be a read error: a sequence one base away is much more abundant. The CDR3 is 15 amino acids. CDR1 and CDR2 from the germline V gene are SGHVS and FQNEAQ. This sample stems from a study of CDR3 diversity in severe acne. A single record per CDR3 protein comes from TCRdb applying MiXCR to the PCR reads. The sample holds about 100,000 distinct CDR3 sequences, 51% seen once. J is TRBJ2-1 and V is TRBV7-8; D might be TRBD1 (7 bases). The specimen was blood. The origin of this receptor is a male donor with acne. CDR3: CASSPRDRTYNEQSF. CDR3 bases: TGTGCCAGCAGCCCGCGGGACAGAACCTACAATGAGCAGTCCTTC.